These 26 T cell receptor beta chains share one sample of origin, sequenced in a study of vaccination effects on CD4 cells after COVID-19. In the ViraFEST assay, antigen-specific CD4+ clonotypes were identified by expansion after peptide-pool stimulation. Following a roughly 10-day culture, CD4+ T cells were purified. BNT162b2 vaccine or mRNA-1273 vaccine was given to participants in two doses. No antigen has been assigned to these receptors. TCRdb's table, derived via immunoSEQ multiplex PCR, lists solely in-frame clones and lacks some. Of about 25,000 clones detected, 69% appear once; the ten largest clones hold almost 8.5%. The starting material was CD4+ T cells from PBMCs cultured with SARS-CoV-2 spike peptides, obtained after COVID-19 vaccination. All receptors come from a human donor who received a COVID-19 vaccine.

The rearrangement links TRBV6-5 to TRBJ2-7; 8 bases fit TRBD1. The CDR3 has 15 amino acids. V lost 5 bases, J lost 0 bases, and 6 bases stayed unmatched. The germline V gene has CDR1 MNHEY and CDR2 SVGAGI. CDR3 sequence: CASSPRQGHSYEQYF. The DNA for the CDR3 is TGTGCCAGCAGTCCGCGACAGGGGCACTCCTACGAGCAGTACTTC.

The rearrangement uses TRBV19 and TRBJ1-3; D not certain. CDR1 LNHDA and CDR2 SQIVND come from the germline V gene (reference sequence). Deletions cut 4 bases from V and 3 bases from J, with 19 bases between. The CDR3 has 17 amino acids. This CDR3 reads CASSKMGTGLFGNTIYF. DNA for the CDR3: TGTGCCAGTAGTAAGATGGGCACCGGCCTCTTTGGAAACACCATATATTTT.

The CDR3 DNA reads TGTGCCAGCAGCTATAGACGGACACAAAACTATGGCTACACCTTC. This sequence encodes CASSYRRTQNYGYTF. The V and J genes are TRBV6-5 and TRBJ1-2; maybe TRBD1 (5 bases). Deletions cut 6 bases from V and 2 bases from J, with 16 bases between. This CDR3 is 15 amino acids long. Germline CDR1 MNHEY, CDR2 SVGAGI.

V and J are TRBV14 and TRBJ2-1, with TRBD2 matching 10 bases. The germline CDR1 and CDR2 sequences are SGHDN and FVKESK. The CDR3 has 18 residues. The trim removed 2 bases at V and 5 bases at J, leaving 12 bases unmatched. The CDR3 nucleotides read TGTGCCAGCAGCCAACACGACCAACTAGCGGGATTTCACAATGAGCAGTTCTTC. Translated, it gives CASSQHDQLAGFHNEQFF.

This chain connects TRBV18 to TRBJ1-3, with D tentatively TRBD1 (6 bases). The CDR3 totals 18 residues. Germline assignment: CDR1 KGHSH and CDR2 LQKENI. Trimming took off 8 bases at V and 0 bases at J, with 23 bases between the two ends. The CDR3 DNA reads TGTGCCAGCCGATACAGCACGGGACACCTGAGCTCTGGAAACACCATATATTTT. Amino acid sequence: CASRYSTGHLSSGNTIYF.

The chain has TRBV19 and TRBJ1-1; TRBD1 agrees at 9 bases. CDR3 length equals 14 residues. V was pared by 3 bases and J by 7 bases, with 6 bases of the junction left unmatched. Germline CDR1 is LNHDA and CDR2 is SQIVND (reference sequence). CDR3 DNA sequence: TGTGCCAGTAGTATCACCCAGACAGGGGGTGAAGCTTTCTTT. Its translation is CASSITQTGGEAFF.

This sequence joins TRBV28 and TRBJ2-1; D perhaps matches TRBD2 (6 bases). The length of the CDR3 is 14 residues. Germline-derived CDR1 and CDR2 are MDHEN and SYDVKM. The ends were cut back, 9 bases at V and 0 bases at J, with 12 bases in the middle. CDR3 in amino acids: CASTGDGSYNEQFF. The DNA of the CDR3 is TGTGCCAGTACGGGGGACGGCTCCTACAATGAGCAGTTCTTC.

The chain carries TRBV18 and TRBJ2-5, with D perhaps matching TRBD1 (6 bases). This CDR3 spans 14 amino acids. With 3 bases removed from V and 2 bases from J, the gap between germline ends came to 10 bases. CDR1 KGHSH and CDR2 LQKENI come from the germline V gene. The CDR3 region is CASSPQGWQETQYF. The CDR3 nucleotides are TGTGCCAGCTCACCTCAGGGGTGGCAAGAGACCCAGTACTTC.

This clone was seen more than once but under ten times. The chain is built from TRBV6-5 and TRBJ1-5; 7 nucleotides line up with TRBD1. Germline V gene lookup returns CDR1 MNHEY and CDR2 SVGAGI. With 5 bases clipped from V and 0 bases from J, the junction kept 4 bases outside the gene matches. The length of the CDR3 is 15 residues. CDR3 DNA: TGTGCCAGCAGTCAGGGGACAGTTAGCAATCAGCCCCAGCATTTT. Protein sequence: CASSQGTVSNQPQHF.

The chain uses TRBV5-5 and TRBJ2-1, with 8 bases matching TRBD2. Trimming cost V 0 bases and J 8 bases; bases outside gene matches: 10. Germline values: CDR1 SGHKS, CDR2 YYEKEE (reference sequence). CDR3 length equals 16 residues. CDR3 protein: CASSLGIREGRDEQFF. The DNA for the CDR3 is TGTGCCAGCAGCTTGGGGATACGGGAGGGCCGGGATGAGCAGTTCTTC.

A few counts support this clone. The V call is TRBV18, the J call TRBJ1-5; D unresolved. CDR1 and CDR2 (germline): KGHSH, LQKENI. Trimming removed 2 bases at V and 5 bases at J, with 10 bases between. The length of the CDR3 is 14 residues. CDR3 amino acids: CASSPVERDQPQHF. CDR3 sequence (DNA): TGTGCCAGCTCACCAGTGGAAAGGGATCAGCCCCAGCATTTT.

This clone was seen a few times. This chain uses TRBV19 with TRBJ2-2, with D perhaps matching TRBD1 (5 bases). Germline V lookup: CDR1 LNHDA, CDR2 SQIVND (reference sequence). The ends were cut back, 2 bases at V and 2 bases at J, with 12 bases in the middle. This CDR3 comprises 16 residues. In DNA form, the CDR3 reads TGTGCCAGTAGTATACGACAGCCTGTTAACACCGGGGAGCTGTTTTTT. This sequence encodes CASSIRQPVNTGELFF.

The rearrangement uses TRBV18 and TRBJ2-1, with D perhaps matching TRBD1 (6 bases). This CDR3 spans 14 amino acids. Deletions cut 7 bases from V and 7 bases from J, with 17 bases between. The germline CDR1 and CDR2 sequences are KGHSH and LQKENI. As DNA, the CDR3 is TGTGCCAGCTTACCGGACAGATTGGGAAATGAGCAGTTCTTC. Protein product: CASLPDRLGNEQFF.

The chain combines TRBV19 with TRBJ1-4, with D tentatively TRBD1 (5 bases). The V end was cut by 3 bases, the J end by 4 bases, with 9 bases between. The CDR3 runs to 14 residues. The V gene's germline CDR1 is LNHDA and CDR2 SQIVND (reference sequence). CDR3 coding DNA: TGTGCCAGTAGTATTGGGGGGAATAATGAAAAACTGTTTTTT. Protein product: CASSIGGNNEKLFF.

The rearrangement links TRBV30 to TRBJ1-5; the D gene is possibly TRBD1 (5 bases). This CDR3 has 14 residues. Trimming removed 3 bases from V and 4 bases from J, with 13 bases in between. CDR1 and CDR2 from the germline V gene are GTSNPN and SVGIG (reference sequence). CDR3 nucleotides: TGTGCCTGGAGCCCCATGTCAGGGAATCAGCCCCAGCATTTT. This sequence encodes CAWSPMSGNQPQHF.

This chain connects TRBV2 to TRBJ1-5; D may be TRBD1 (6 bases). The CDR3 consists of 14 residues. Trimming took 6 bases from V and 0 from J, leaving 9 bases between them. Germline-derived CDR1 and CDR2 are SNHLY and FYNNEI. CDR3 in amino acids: CASSQGYSNQPQHF. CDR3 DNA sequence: TGTGCCAGCAGCCAGGGGTATAGCAATCAGCCCCAGCATTTT.

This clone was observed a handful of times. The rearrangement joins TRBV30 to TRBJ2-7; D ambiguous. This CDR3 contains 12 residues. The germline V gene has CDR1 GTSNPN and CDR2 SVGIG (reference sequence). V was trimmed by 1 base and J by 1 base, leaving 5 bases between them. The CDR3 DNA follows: TGTGCCTGGAGTGGGGGATCCTACGAGCAGTACTTC. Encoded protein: CAWSGGSYEQYF. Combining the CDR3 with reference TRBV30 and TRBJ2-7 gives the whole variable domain SQTIHQWPATLVQPVGSPLSLECTVEGTSNPNLYWYRQAAGRGLQLLFYSVGIGQISSEVPQNLSASRPQDRQFILSSKKLLLSDSGFYLCAWSGGSYEQYFGPGTRLTVT.

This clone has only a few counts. The CDR3 reads CASSGRTENTEAFF. The CDR3 DNA reads TGCGCCAGCAGCGGTAGAACGGAGAACACTGAAGCTTTCTTT. The chain links TRBV4-1 to TRBJ1-1; D not certain. Germline V lookup: CDR1 MGHRA, CDR2 YSYEKL. This CDR3 region has 14 residues. V gave up 5 bases and J gave up 1 base, with 11 bases separating them.

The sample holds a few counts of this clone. The chain's CDR3 is CASSQDPRGEGNSPLHF. The CDR3 DNA sequence: TGCGCCAGCAGCCAAGACCCAAGGGGCGAAGGGAATTCACCCCTCCACTTT. The chain recombines TRBV4-1 with TRBJ1-6; TRBD1 is a possible D gene (5 bases). The V end was cut by 0 bases, the J end by 7 bases, with 16 bases between. This CDR3 has 17 amino acids. Germline CDR1 reads MGHRA; CDR2 reads YSYEKL.

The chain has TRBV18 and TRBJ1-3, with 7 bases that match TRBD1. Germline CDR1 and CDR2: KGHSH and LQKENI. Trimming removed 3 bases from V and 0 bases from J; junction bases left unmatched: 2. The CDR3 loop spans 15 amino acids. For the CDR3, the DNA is TGTGCCAGCTCACCCGGGACAGCCTCTGGAAACACCATATATTTT. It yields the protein CASSPGTASGNTIYF.

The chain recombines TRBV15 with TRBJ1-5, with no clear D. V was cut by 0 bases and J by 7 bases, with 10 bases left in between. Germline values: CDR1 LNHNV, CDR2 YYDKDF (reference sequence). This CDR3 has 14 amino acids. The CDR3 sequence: CATSRDLGGQPQHF. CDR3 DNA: TGTGCCACCAGCAGAGATTTGGGAGGGCAGCCCCAGCATTTT.

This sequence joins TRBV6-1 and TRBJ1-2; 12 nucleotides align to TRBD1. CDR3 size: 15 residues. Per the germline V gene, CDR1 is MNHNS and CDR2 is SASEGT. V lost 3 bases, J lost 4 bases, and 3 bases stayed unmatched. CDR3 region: CASSEGTGGAYGYTF. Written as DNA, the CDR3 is TGTGCCAGCAGTGAGGGGACAGGGGGCGCCTATGGCTACACCTTC.

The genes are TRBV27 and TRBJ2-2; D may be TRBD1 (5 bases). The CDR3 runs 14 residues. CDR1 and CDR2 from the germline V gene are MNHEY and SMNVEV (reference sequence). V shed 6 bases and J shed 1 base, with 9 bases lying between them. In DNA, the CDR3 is TGTGCCAGCAGGGGGCAAGTGAACACCGGGGAGCTGTTTTTT. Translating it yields CASRGQVNTGELFF.

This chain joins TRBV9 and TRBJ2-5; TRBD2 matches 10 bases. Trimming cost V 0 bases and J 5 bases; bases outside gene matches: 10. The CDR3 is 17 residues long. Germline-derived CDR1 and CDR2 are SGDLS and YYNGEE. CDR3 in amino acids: CASSVGASGSSGETQYF. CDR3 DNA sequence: TGTGCCAGCAGCGTAGGAGCTAGCGGGAGTTCCGGGGAGACCCAGTACTTC.

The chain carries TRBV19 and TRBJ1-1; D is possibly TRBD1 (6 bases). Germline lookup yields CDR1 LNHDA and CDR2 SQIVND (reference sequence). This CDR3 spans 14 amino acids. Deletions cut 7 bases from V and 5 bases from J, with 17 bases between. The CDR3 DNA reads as TGTGCCAGTATCCACAGGGCGAGGGGAACTGAAGCTTTCTTT. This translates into CASIHRARGTEAFF. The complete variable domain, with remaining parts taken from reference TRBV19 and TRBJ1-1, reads DGGITQSPKYLFRKEGQNVTLSCEQNLNHDAMYWYRQDPGQGLRLIYYSQIVNDFQKGDIAEGYSVSREKKESFPLTVTSAQKNPTAFYLCASIHRARGTEAFFGQGTRLTVV.

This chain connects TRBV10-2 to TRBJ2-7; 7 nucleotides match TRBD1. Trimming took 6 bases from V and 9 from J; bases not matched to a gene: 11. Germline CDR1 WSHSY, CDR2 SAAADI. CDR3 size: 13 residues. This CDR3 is CASRAAQGSAQYF. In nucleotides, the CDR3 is TGCGCCAGCAGGGCCGCACAGGGGTCGGCGCAGTACTTC.